This T cell receptor beta chain was identified in a study of identical twins. Study-level points and caveats: Twins shared beta out-of-frame sequences in excess, but this excess was weaker.

This clonotype has at least ten counts. What it binds is not known. Germline V gene sequence: CDR1 SQVTM, CDR2 ANQGSEA. V lost 7 bases and J 2 bases, leaving 12 bases between the germline ends. The CDR3 has 13 residues. TCRdb ran MiXCR on the 5' RACE reads and lists one entry per CDR3 protein. The repertoire holds approximately 590,000 distinct CDR3 sequences, with 7.5% to 10% as singletons. These same records also appear under a second study, on yellow fever vaccine responses in identical twins.

This rearrangement joins TRBV29-1 to TRBJ2-1; D is perhaps TRBD1 (6 bases). The origin of this receptor is a woman aged 18 to 35 in good health. Sequencing was performed on PBMCs. The chain's CDR3 is CSASTGTYNEQFF. As DNA, the CDR3 is TGCAGCGCGTCGACAGGCACCTACAATGAGCAGTTCTTC.